Included here is one TCR beta chain sequence, with context. These data originate in a study of human T cells and chemical hapten exposure. V was clipped by 5 bases and J by 2 bases, with 6 bases between them. Germline V gene lookup returns CDR1 SEHNR and CDR2 FQNEAQ (reference sequence). The CDR3 is 12 amino acids. One entry per CDR3 protein results from TCRdb running MiXCR on the RACE reads. This sample yields 100,000 or so distinct CDR3 sequences, of which approximately 9.9% are seen a single time; roughly 2% belongs to the top ten. Indicated time point: patch test 2, 6 weeks after DPC sensitization. Documented treatment: therapeutic diphenylcyclopropenone sensitization with weekly scalp DPC. Total RNA was isolated from unfractionated whole blood.

This specimen was whole blood, taken in connection with sensitization to the hapten diphenylcyclopropenone (DPC). This receptor was taken from a man aged 40-49 years with alopecia areata. Some clones in this sample may be carry-over from other donors' samples. The rearrangement uses TRBV7-9 and TRBJ2-5; D uncertain. This CDR3 reads CASSILQETQYF. The CDR3 DNA reads TGTGCCAGCAGCATCCTACAAGAGACCCAGTACTTC.